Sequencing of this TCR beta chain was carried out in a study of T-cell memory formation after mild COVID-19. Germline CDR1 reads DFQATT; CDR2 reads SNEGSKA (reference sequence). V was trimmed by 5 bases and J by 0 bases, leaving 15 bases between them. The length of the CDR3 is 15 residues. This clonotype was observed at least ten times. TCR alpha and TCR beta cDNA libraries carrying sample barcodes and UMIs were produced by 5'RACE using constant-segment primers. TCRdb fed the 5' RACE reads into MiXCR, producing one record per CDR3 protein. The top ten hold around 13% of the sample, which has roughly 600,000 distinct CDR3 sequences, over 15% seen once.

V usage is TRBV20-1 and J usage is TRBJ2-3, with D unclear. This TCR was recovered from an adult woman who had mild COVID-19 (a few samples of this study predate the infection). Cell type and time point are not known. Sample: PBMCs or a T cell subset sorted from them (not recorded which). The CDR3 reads CSAPFGGSSTDTQYF. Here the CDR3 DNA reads TGCAGTGCTCCCTTCGGCGGATCTAGCACAGATACGCAGTATTTT.